These T cell receptor beta chains were read from a single sample in a study of blood T cell repertoires in COVID-19. Using immunoSEQ multiplex PCR, the repertoire was profiled, and TCRdb retains in-frame clones only, with some absent. This sample has about 240,000 clones, with 85% to 90% found just once. Sequenced: peripheral blood. All receptors come from a woman aged 50 to 60 with COVID-19, enrolled during active disease. The CDR3 runs from the conserved cysteine through the conserved F or W. D genes are given only for firm matches. The size field is filled for only some rows; it gives once, few, many or a size class.

>TRBJ2-6|TRBV7-9|.|.
TGTGCCAGCAGCTTAAGTTTTCCTCGGGGTTACTCTGGGGCCAACGTCCTGACTTTC
CASSLSFPRGYSGANVLTF
>TRBJ2-5|TRBV9|.|.
TGTGCCAGCAGCGTAGGACAGCTCCTAAAAGAGACCCAGTACTTC
CASSVGQLLKETQYF
>TRBJ1-2|TRBV5-6|.|.
TGTGCCAGCAGCTTGGGGGGGCTGGGTGGCTACACCTTC
CASSLGGLGGYTF
>TRBJ2-1|TRBV29-1|.|TRBD2
TGCAGCGTCCGTAGCGGGGGAATGAGCTCCTACAATGAGCAGTTCTTC
CSVRSGGMSSYNEQFF
>TRBJ2-7|TRBV5-4|.|TRBD2
TGTGCCAGCAGCTCGCTAGCGGGGGGGCCTTACGAGCAGTACTTC
CASSSLAGGPYEQYF
>TRBJ1-2|TRBV4-3|.|.
TGCGCCAGCAGCCCACACCGGACTTTCTCTGGAGGGGATGGCTACACCTTC
CASSPHRTFSGGDGYTF
>TRBJ1-4|TRBV7-9|.|.
TGTGCCAGCAGCTTCCGGGGGGGCCCAGATGAAAAACTGTTTTTT
CASSFRGGPDEKLFF
>TRBJ1-2|TRBV5-1|.|.
TGCGCCAGCAGCTTTGAGGGAGTCGATGGCTACACCTTC
CASSFEGVDGYTF
>TRBJ1-5|TRBV9|.|TRBD1
TGTGCCAGCAGCGTAGGGACAGGGAGATATAGCAATCAGCCCCAGCATTTT
CASSVGTGRYSNQPQHF
>TRBJ2-7|TRBV4-1|.|.
TGCGCCAGCAGCCAGGTACAGGAGGAGCAGTACTTC
CASSQVQEEQYF
>TRBJ1-2|TRBV25-1|.|TRBD1
TGTGCCAGCAGTGAGACAGGGGTTAATGGCTACACCTTC
CASSETGVNGYTF
>TRBJ2-2|TRBV18|.|.
TGTGCCAGCTCACCCACGACTAGTTTATTCTCCGGGGAGCTGTTTTTT
CASSPTTSLFSGELFF
>TRBJ1-5|TRBV28|.|.
TGTGCCAGCACAGGGAATCAGCCCCAGCATTTT
CASTGNQPQHF
>TRBJ1-2|TRBV7-9|.|.
TGTGCCAGCAGCTTAGAAAGCTACGGTCGCTATGGCTACACCTTC
CASSLESYGRYGYTF
>TRBJ2-7|TRBV3-1/TRBV3-2|.|.
TGTGCCAGCAGCCTTAGGACTGGGTCCTACGAGCAGTACTTC
CASSLRTGSYEQYF
>TRBJ1-2|TRBV5-4|.|.
TGTGCCAGCAGCCCCGGGGGGGGAATTGGCTACACCTTC
CASSPGGGIGYTF
>TRBJ2-2|TRBV10-3|.|.
TGTGCCATCAGTGAGTCAGTGACAAAGAACACCGGGGAGCTGTTTTTT
CAISESVTKNTGELFF
>TRBJ2-6|TRBV5-4|.|.
TGTGCCAGCAGCGCAGAGCGCCGTTCGGGGGCCAACGTCCTGACTTTC
CASSAERRSGANVLTF
>TRBJ1-3|TRBV19|.|.
TGTGCCAGTAGTCTCCGAGGTCCGGTCTCTGGAAACACCATATATTTT
CASSLRGPVSGNTIYF
>TRBJ2-5|TRBV5-1|.|.
TGCGCCAGCAGCTTGTGGGCCGGACTGGAGACCCAGTACTTC
CASSLWAGLETQYF
>TRBJ2-5|TRBV28|.|.
TGTGCCAGCAGTCGTTTGACCCTAGTCCAAGAGACCCAGTACTTC
CASSRLTLVQETQYF
>TRBJ2-4|TRBV5-5|.|.
TGTGCCAGCAGCTTAGCTCCATCAGCCAAAAACATTCAGTACTTC
CASSLAPSAKNIQYF
>TRBJ1-6|TRBV28|.|TRBD1
TGTGCCAGCAGGGACAGGGATAATTCACCCCTCCACTTT
CASRDRDNSPLHF
>TRBJ1-6|TRBV27|.|TRBD1
TGTGCCAGCAGTCCTGACAGGGGGCGAAGAAATTCACCCCTCCACTTT
CASSPDRGRRNSPLHF
>TRBJ2-1|TRBV10-3|.|TRBD1
TGTGCCACAGGGACAGGGACGGAAGAGCAGTTCTTC
CATGTGTEEQFF
>TRBJ1-4|TRBV5-1|.|.
TGCGCCAGCAGCGATCAGGGGAGTGAAAAACTGTTTTTT
CASSDQGSEKLFF
>TRBJ2-7|TRBV9|.|TRBD2
TGTGCCAGCAGCGTAGGCGGCGGGGGTTACGAGCAGTACTTC
CASSVGGGGYEQYF
>TRBJ2-3|TRBV4-3|once|.
TGCGCCAGCAGCCAAAGGACTGGGACTGGGGGGCAGTATTTT
CASSQRTGTGGQYF
>TRBJ1-2|TRBV6-2/TRBV6-3|.|.
TGTGCCAGCAGTTTCTCCGGGAGGGGGTCGGCTAACTATGGCTACACCTTC
CASSFSGRGSANYGYTF
>TRBJ1-6|TRBV11-3|.|.
TGTGCCAGCAGCTTAGACCCTCGGGGGAGCTCCTATAATTCACCCCTCCACTTT
CASSLDPRGSSYNSPLHF
>TRBJ2-1|TRBV5-1|.|TRBD2
TGCGCCAGCAGCTTGGGGTCTAGCGGGGGGGCCGATGAGCAGTTCTTC
CASSLGSSGGADEQFF
>TRBJ2-3|TRBV4-1|.|TRBD2
TGCGCCAGCAGCCAAGTTAGCGGGGGGGCAACAGATACGCAGTATTTT
CASSQVSGGATDTQYF
>TRBJ1-6|TRBV24-1|.|.
TGTGCCACCAGTGCTCGGGCGGGCGGCTCACCCCTCCACTTT
CATSARAGGSPLHF
>TRBJ2-1|TRBV5-4|.|TRBD2
TGTGCCAGCAGCTTGTCGCCGGGGGGGGGCAATGAGCAGTTCTTC
CASSLSPGGGNEQFF
>TRBJ2-1|TRBV3-1/TRBV3-2|.|TRBD1
TGTGCCAGCAGATCCGGGACAGGGGGCTACAATGAGCAGTTCTTC
CASRSGTGGYNEQFF
>TRBJ1-5|TRBV6-1|.|.
TGTGCCAGCAGTGAAGTTGTCCATAGCAATCAGCCCCAGCATTTT
CASSEVVHSNQPQHF
>TRBJ2-1|TRBV30|.|TRBD2
TGTGCCTGGAATCGGCCTAGCGGGGTCTCCTACAATGAGCAGTTCTTC
CAWNRPSGVSYNEQFF
>TRBJ2-2|TRBV12-3/TRBV12-4|.|.
TGTGCCAGCAGTTCCATCAACACCGGGGAGCTGTTTTTT
CASSSINTGELFF
>TRBJ2-7|TRBV19|.|.
TGTGCCAGTAGTGCAGGGGGGTCCTACGAGCAGTACTTC
CASSAGGSYEQYF
>TRBJ2-2|TRBV27|.|.
TGTGCCAGCAGTCCCCAAAACACCGGGGAGCTGTTTTTT
CASSPQNTGELFF